Following are 15 T cell receptor beta chains from one sample sequenced in a study of shared clonotypes between healthy human individuals (dated by TCRdb to 2020 to 2021). Libraries were prepared through the immunoSEQ multiplex PCR assay. TCRdb holds this immuneACCESS table with in-frame rearrangements only. Some clones are missing; in checked studies, unresolved V genes explain under half, and the rest has no known cause. The sample table contains millions of clones; only one count was recorded for 90% to 95% of them. The top ten hold 0.1% to 0.15% of the sample. The material sequenced was naive CD4+ T cells sorted from blood. The cell subset or site label, read with the paper, signifies: CD45RA+ positively selected. The source is a young man in good health.

J is TRBJ2-4 and V is TRBV28; D might be TRBD1 (6 bases). Germline V gene data show CDR1 as MDHEN and CDR2 as SYDVKM. The CDR3 sequence is 15 residues long. V was cut by 4 bases and J by 8 bases, with 18 bases left in between. The CDR3 coding sequence is TGTGCCAGCAGTTACGGGACAAAGATGGGAGACATTCAGTACTTC. Its translation: CASSYGTKMGDIQYF.

Notes on this clone: In the same sample, other DNA sequences code for this CDR3. The chain is built from TRBV2 and TRBJ1-2; D remains unclear. The length of the CDR3 is 14 residues. V shed 1 base and J shed 1 base, with 7 bases lying between them. Per germline, CDR1 SNHLY and CDR2 FYNNEI. The chain's CDR3 is CASSEGAGNYGYTF. CDR3 DNA sequence: TGTGCCAGCAGTGAAGGGGCGGGTAACTATGGCTACACCTTC.

CDR3 loop: CASRHRGGAGNQPQHF. In DNA, the CDR3 is TGTGCCAGCAGGCACCGTGGGGGGGCGGGCAATCAGCCCCAGCATTTT. The V and J genes are TRBV6-6 and TRBJ1-5; D is perhaps TRBD1 (6 bases). The CDR3 has 16 amino acids. Germline V lookup: CDR1 MNHNY, CDR2 SVGAGI (reference sequence). Deletions cut 6 bases from V and 2 bases from J, with 17 bases between.

The chain joins TRBV2 to TRBJ1-6; D remains unclear. Per the germline V gene, CDR1 is SNHLY and CDR2 is FYNNEI. This CDR3 contains 14 residues. Trimming shortened V by 1 base and J by 10 bases, and 11 bases separated the two germline ends. The CDR3 region is CASSEVRVASPLHF. The CDR3, as DNA: TGTGCCAGCAGTGAAGTAAGGGTAGCCTCACCCCTCCACTTT.

Of note for this clone: This CDR3 is also generated by other DNA sequences in the sample. The chain recombines TRBV18 with TRBJ1-1, with 9 nucleotides matching TRBD1. The CDR3 runs 14 residues. Germline CDR1 reads KGHSH; CDR2 reads LQKENI. Unmatched junction bases numbered 5, after V lost 4 bases and J lost 5 bases. CDR3 region: CASSRQGEGTEAFF. Written as DNA, the CDR3 is TGTGCCAGCTCACGACAGGGGGAAGGGACTGAAGCTTTCTTT.

The V and J genes are TRBV7-6 and TRBJ2-2, with D perhaps assigned TRBD1 or TRBD2 (5 bases each). Germline values: CDR1 SGHVS, CDR2 FNYEAQ. The CDR3 runs 15 residues. V was shortened by 1 base and J by 4 bases, with 10 bases between the two germline ends. The CDR3 DNA sequence: TGTGCCAGCAGCTTAGTAGCAGGGACCACCGGGGAGCTGTTTTTT. Its protein is CASSLVAGTTGELFF.

This sequence joins TRBV10-2 and TRBJ2-1, with D perhaps TRBD2 (5 bases). This CDR3 comprises 13 residues. V lost 8 bases and J lost 1, with 9 bases in between. Germline CDR1 is WSHSY and CDR2 is SAAADI. As DNA, the CDR3 is TGCGCCAGCTTAGCGCGTTCCTACAATGAGCAGTTCTTC. Translated, it gives CASLARSYNEQFF.

The chain employs TRBV11-2 and TRBJ2-7, with 9 bases aligning to TRBD1. V shed 5 bases, J shed 0 bases, and the junction held 5 bases outside the gene matches. Germline-derived CDR1 and CDR2 are SGHAT and FQNNGV. This CDR3 is built from 15 residues. The CDR3 bases are TGTGCCAGCAGCACAGTGACAGGGGGCTCCTACGAGCAGTACTTC. It codes for CASSTVTGGSYEQYF.

The rearrangement uses TRBV6-1 and TRBJ1-5; no firm D call. V shed 10 bases and J shed 2 bases, with 9 bases lying between them. The CDR3 contains 12 residues. The V gene's germline CDR1 is MNHNS and CDR2 SASEGT. The CDR3 loop is CATLDGNQPQHF. CDR3 nucleotides: TGTGCCACCCTGGACGGCAATCAGCCCCAGCATTTT.

The gene calls are TRBV2 and TRBJ2-1, with D uncertain. This CDR3 comprises 17 residues. Germline V gives CDR1 SNHLY, CDR2 FYNNEI. The ends were cut back, 1 base at V and 6 bases at J, with 19 bases in the middle. The CDR3 reads CASSEGKLALQPNEQFF. Written as DNA, the CDR3 is TGTGCCAGCAGTGAAGGGAAGTTGGCACTACAACCCAATGAGCAGTTCTTC.

The V gene is TRBV10-3, the J gene TRBJ2-2; D may be TRBD1 (6 bases). Between the trimmed V and J ends, which lost 6 bases and 1 base, there was a span of 18 bases. There are 17 residues in the CDR3. The germline V gene encodes CDR1 ENHRY and CDR2 SYGVKD. The DNA for the CDR3 is TGTGCCATCAGCGCCAGGGGCGCGTCAGAGAACACCGGGGAGCTGTTTTTT. It yields the protein CAISARGASENTGELFF.

The chain joins TRBV10-3 to TRBJ1-2, with 7 bases that match TRBD1. J lost 6 bases, V lost 2 bases, and 6 bases had no gene match. The CDR3 has 14 amino acids. Germline assignment: CDR1 ENHRY and CDR2 SYGVKD. CDR3 sequence (DNA): TGTGCCATCAGTGAGCAGGGGGAGATACATGGCTACACCTTC. Amino acid sequence: CAISEQGEIHGYTF.

The chain is built from TRBV5-1 and TRBJ2-2; no clear D. V lost 5 bases and J 0 bases, leaving 11 bases between the germline ends. Germline V gene sequence: CDR1 SGHRS, CDR2 YFSETQ. The CDR3 totals 15 residues. The CDR3 DNA follows: TGCGCCAGCAGGTTAAACCTCGCGAACACCGGGGAGCTGTTTTTT. This gives the protein CASRLNLANTGELFF.

The chain is built from TRBV18 and TRBJ2-7, with unresolved D. The germline V and J ends were trimmed by 3 bases and 2 bases, with 17 bases remaining between them. Germline V gene data show CDR1 as KGHSH and CDR2 as LQKENI. The CDR3 extends over 16 amino acids. The CDR3 DNA reads TGTGCCAGCTCACCCCTACCACCTCCGGCGGCCTACGAGCAGTACTTC. Its translation: CASSPLPPPAAYEQYF.

The chain joins TRBV27 to TRBJ2-6, with D possibly being TRBD1 or TRBD2 (6 bases each). Germline values: CDR1 MNHEY, CDR2 SMNVEV (reference sequence). The CDR3 contains 18 residues. V lost 5 bases to trimming and J lost 0 bases, with 17 bases between them. In nucleotides, the CDR3 is TGTGCCAGCAGTCCCCCGTCTGGGGGGCCCTCTGGGGCCAACGTCCTGACTTTC. Translated: CASSPPSGGPSGANVLTF.